Listed here are 20 T cell receptor beta chains from one sample, sequenced in a study of T cell responses to AZD1222 COVID-19 vaccine. TCRdb's table, derived via immunoSEQ multiplex PCR, lists solely in-frame clones and lacks some. Among 100,000 or so clones, roughly 86% were seen once, and the ten largest hold roughly 10%. The sequences come from peripheral blood, collected 28 days after the second AZD1222 dose. These receptors originate from an adult who received the AZD1222 COVID-19 vaccine.

Only a few counts were recorded for this clone. This sequence joins TRBV25-1 and TRBJ1-6; no clear D gene. Germline V gives CDR1 MGHDK, CDR2 SYGVNS. Trimming removed 4 bases at V and 6 bases at J, with 10 bases between. The CDR3 covers 14 residues. Here the CDR3 reads CASSGSFGNSPLHF. CDR3 bases: TGTGCCAGCAGTGGAAGTTTTGGTAATTCACCCCTCCACTTT.

The chain links TRBV18 to TRBJ2-7, with 8 bases fitting TRBD2. J lost 1 base, V lost 5 bases, and 10 bases had no gene match. The length of the CDR3 is 16 residues. The germline V gene encodes CDR1 KGHSH and CDR2 LQKENI. For the CDR3, the DNA is TGTGCCAGCTCAATCAATCCGGCTAGCGGGTCCTACGAGCAGTACTTC. As protein: CASSINPASGSYEQYF.

As concerns this clone: The sample holds other DNA sequences that translate to the same CDR3. The rearrangement uses TRBV5-1 and TRBJ2-5; 13 bases fit TRBD2. The CDR3 extends over 15 amino acids. The V segment lost 3 bases and the J segment 2 bases; nucleotides outside the gene matches: 1. Germline V CDR1 and CDR2: SGHRS, YFSETQ. The CDR3, as DNA: TGCGCCAGCAGCTGGGGACTAGCGGGACAAGAGACCCAGTACTTC. Translation: CASSWGLAGQETQYF.

The V and J genes are TRBV2 and TRBJ2-7, with D unclear. CDR1 is SNHLY and CDR2 is FYNNEI in the germline V gene. The CDR3 has 14 residues. Trimming left V 0 bases short and J 5 bases short, with 11 bases between. CDR3 region: CASSEALRSNEQYF. Written as DNA, the CDR3 is TGTGCCAGCAGTGAAGCGCTTCGAAGTAACGAGCAGTACTTC.

The chain carries TRBV7-2 and TRBJ1-5; D is unclear. V was pared by 3 bases and J by 0 bases, with 6 bases between. The germline V gene encodes CDR1 SGHTA and CDR2 FQGNSA. This CDR3 is 14 amino acids long. DNA of the CDR3: TGTGCCAGCAGCTTCGAATATAGCAATCAGCCCCAGCATTTT. Translated: CASSFEYSNQPQHF. Filled out from reference TRBV7-2 and TRBJ1-5, the complete variable domain reads GAGVSQSPSNKVTEKGKDVELRCDPISGHTALYWYRQSLGQGLEFLIYFQGNSAPDKSGLPSDRFSAERTGGSVSTLTIQRTQQEDSAVYLCASSFEYSNQPQHFGDGTRLSIL.

The genes are TRBV10-3 and TRBJ2-4; 8 nucleotides align to TRBD1. V dropped 6 bases and J dropped 8; count of bases not matched to a gene: 3. Germline assignment: CDR1 ENHRY and CDR2 SYGVKD. This CDR3 has 12 residues. CDR3 sequence reads: CAIRDREDIQYF. CDR3 sequence (DNA): TGTGCCATCAGGGACAGGGAAGACATTCAGTACTTC.

V gene TRBV5-5 combines with J gene TRBJ1-5; possibly TRBD1 for D (6 bases). This CDR3 spans 15 amino acids. Trimming cost V 0 bases and J 7 bases, with 14 bases left between them. Germline V gene data show CDR1 as SGHKS and CDR2 as YYEKEE (reference sequence). CDR3 residues: CASSLDSGGRQPQHF. DNA of the CDR3: TGTGCCAGCAGCTTGGATTCGGGGGGCCGACAGCCCCAGCATTTT.

There are a few counts of this clone. The chain recombines TRBV14 with TRBJ2-7, with a weak D call TRBD2 (5 bases). The germline V gene has CDR1 SGHDN and CDR2 FVKESK. This CDR3 is 13 amino acids long. With 4 bases removed from V and 6 bases from J, the gap between germline ends came to 13 bases. This chain's CDR3 is CASSPLRVGEQYF. The CDR3 DNA is TGTGCCAGCAGCCCCCTGAGGGTCGGCGAGCAGTACTTC. Looking up the rest from reference TRBV14 and TRBJ2-7 gives the full variable domain: EAGVTQFPSHSVIEKGQTVTLRCDPISGHDNLYWYRRVMGKEIKFLLHFVKESKQDESGMPNNRFLAERTGGTYSTLKVQPAELEDSGVYFCASSPLRVGEQYFGPGTRLTVT.

In this sample, this clone turned up once. J is TRBJ2-2 and V is TRBV21-1. TRBV21-1 is designated a pseudogene. This CDR3 has 16 amino acids. CDR3 region: CASSKRPEIGPGELFF. The CDR3, as DNA: TGTGCCAGCAGCAAACGGCCAGAGATCGGGCCCGGGGAGCTGTTTTTT.

V usage is TRBV2 and J usage is TRBJ2-7, with 9 bases matching TRBD1. The CDR3 is 15 amino acids. After removal of 7 bases from V and 6 bases from J, the junction contained 13 bases not matched to a gene. Germline values: CDR1 SNHLY, CDR2 FYNNEI. In nucleotides, the CDR3 is TGTGCCAGCACCGAGACCGGGACAGGGTTCTTCGAGCAGTACTTC. The encoded protein is CASTETGTGFFEQYF.

This clone was recorded once. The V gene is TRBV25-1, the J gene TRBJ2-7, with D unclear. The germline V gene has CDR1 MGHDK and CDR2 SYGVNS. Trimming took 2 bases from V and 2 from J, leaving 10 bases between them. The CDR3 loop spans 14 amino acids. CDR3 loop: CASSEPMKTYEQYF. CDR3 bases: TGTGCCAGCAGTGAACCTATGAAGACCTACGAGCAGTACTTC.

The rearrangement joins TRBV6-2 or TRBV6-3 to TRBJ1-1; D is possibly TRBD1 (6 bases). The CDR3 consists of 17 residues. Trimming removed 0 bases from V and 3 bases from J, with 17 bases in between. Per the germline V gene, CDR1 is MNHEY and CDR2 is SVGEGT. For the CDR3, the DNA is TGTGCCAGCAGTTACTCGACCGGCAGGGGAGGTTACACTGAAGCTTTCTTT. Protein: CASSYSTGRGGYTEAFF.

V and J are TRBV7-6 and TRBJ1-5; no clear D. V lost 1 base and J 7 bases, leaving 8 bases between the germline ends. The CDR3 totals 13 residues. Germline-derived CDR1 and CDR2 are SGHVS and FNYEAQ. CDR3 sequence (DNA): TGTGCCAGCAGCTTAGGTGAGGGCCAGCCCCAGCATTTT. This codes for CASSLGEGQPQHF.

J is TRBJ2-1 and V is TRBV5-5; D gene ambiguous. The CDR3 length is 14 residues. The germline gives CDR1 SGHKS, CDR2 YYEKEE (reference sequence). V shed 0 bases and J shed 8 bases, with 12 bases lying between them. The CDR3 sequence: CASSLEDVFDEQFF. In DNA, the CDR3 is TGTGCCAGCAGCTTGGAGGATGTCTTCGATGAGCAGTTCTTC.

The V call is TRBV7-2, the J call TRBJ2-1, with D possibly TRBD2 on 5 matching bases. Deletions cut 2 bases from V and 7 bases from J, with 12 bases between. Germline CDR1 reads SGHTA; CDR2 reads FQGNSA. The CDR3 runs 14 residues. CDR3 protein: CASSLYGEWNEQFF. Here the CDR3 DNA reads TGTGCCAGCAGCTTATATGGGGAGTGGAATGAGCAGTTCTTC. Full variable domain (rest looked up from reference TRBV7-2 and TRBJ2-1): GAGVSQSPSNKVTEKGKDVELRCDPISGHTALYWYRQSLGQGLEFLIYFQGNSAPDKSGLPSDRFSAERTGGSVSTLTIQRTQQEDSAVYLCASSLYGEWNEQFFGPGTRLTVL.

The chain joins TRBV18 to TRBJ2-1; no firm D call. This CDR3 is 13 amino acids long. Trimming shortened V by 6 bases and J by 6 bases, and 12 bases separated the two germline ends. Germline V lookup: CDR1 KGHSH, CDR2 LQKENI. CDR3 bases: TGTGCCAGCTCCCTGGTGGTAGCCAATGAGCAGTTCTTC. Its translation is CASSLVVANEQFF.

The chain is built from TRBV19 and TRBJ1-5; a possible D gene is TRBD1 (5 bases). This CDR3 has 15 amino acids. The germline V gene has CDR1 LNHDA and CDR2 SQIVND (reference sequence). V lost 7 bases to trimming and J lost 3 bases, with 16 bases between them. The CDR3 nucleotides read TGTGCCAGTACCCCACGGGGGGGAATCAATCAGCCCCAGCATTTT. The encoded protein is CASTPRGGINQPQHF.

Notes on this clone: A junction boundary mismatches the germline segment, possibly from a read error. The chain links TRBV10-3 to TRBJ2-6; D call uncertain. The CDR3 extends over 14 amino acids. Per germline, CDR1 ENHRY and CDR2 SYGVKD. The CDR3 sequence is CAIREYPGANVLTF. Here the CDR3 DNA reads TGTGCCATCAGGGAGTATCCCGGGGCCAACGTCCTGACTTTC.

This chain joins TRBV6-1 and TRBJ2-3, with TRBD2 matching over 7 bases. The germline CDR1 and CDR2 sequences are MNHNS and SASEGT. This CDR3 spans 13 amino acids. The V segment lost 3 bases and the J segment 6 bases; nucleotides outside the gene matches: 3. This CDR3 is CASSEQGGDTQYF. The CDR3, as DNA: TGTGCCAGCAGTGAGCAGGGAGGGGATACGCAGTATTTT.

This rearrangement joins TRBV30 to TRBJ1-1; 9 bases align to TRBD1. Unmatched junction bases numbered 8, after V lost 4 bases and J lost 5 bases. This CDR3 contains 14 residues. Germline CDR1 GTSNPN, CDR2 SVGIG (reference sequence). The CDR3: CAWISRTGVTEAFF. DNA for the CDR3: TGTGCCTGGATAAGCAGGACAGGGGTGACTGAAGCTTTCTTT.